One and the same sample provided the 30 T cell receptor beta chains below, sequenced in a study of metastatic and nonmetastatic thyroid tumors. Using MiXCR, TCRdb reanalyzed the PCR reads. The table records fewer than 70,000 clones, just under 30% of them present only once. No patient had received any treatment before thyroid surgery. Sequencing was performed on blood. These receptors all come from a female donor with papillary thyroid cancer or a benign thyroid nodule (not recorded which). Some clones in this sample may be carry-over from other donors' samples.

The chain recombines TRBV6-2 or TRBV6-3 with TRBJ2-7; TRBD2 agrees at 11 bases. The junction had 12 bases not matched to a gene; V was cut back by 2 bases and J by 0 bases. This CDR3 comprises 19 residues. In germline, CDR1 is MNHEY, CDR2 SVGEGT. CDR3 loop: CASSYVAPSGGIFSYEQYF. CDR3 DNA: TGTGCCAGCAGTTACGTCGCTCCTAGCGGGGGGATCTTCTCCTACGAGCAGTACTTC.

This clone has a handful of counts. The rearrangement joins TRBV6-2 or TRBV6-3 to TRBJ1-5; D unclear. Germline-derived CDR1 and CDR2 are MNHEY and SVGEGT. Deletions cut 4 bases from V and 5 bases from J, with 12 bases between. The CDR3 loop spans 14 amino acids. CDR3 loop: CASSSLVSDQPQHF. For the CDR3, the DNA is TGTGCCAGCAGTTCCTTGGTCTCGGATCAGCCCCAGCATTTT.

This clone was counted between two and nine times. The DNA of the CDR3 is TGTGCCAGCAGTTTTTGGGACATCCGAGACGATACGCAGTATTTT. Encoded protein: CASSFWDIRDDTQYF. This sequence joins TRBV28 and TRBJ2-3, with a tentative D call TRBD1 (6 bases). The CDR3 consists of 15 residues. V shed 3 bases and J shed 6 bases, with 16 bases lying between them. Germline V gene lookup returns CDR1 MDHEN and CDR2 SYDVKM.

V and J are TRBV7-2 and TRBJ2-1; TRBD2 might be the D (6 bases). V was trimmed by 4 bases and J by 6 bases, leaving 10 bases between them. From germline, CDR1 is SGHTA and CDR2 FQGNSA. CDR3 length equals 13 residues. The CDR3 DNA follows: TGTGCCAGCAGCTCCAATAGCGGCAATGAGCAGTTCTTC. Its protein is CASSSNSGNEQFF.

The J gene is TRBJ2-7, the V gene TRBV6-6; D possibly uses TRBD1 or TRBD2 (5 bases each). V was shortened by 0 bases and J by 0 bases, with 9 bases between the two germline ends. Per the germline V gene, CDR1 is MNHNY and CDR2 is SVGAGI (reference sequence). The CDR3 has 15 amino acids. Here the CDR3 reads CASSYSRDGSYEQYF. The CDR3 DNA follows: TGTGCCAGCAGTTACTCACGGGACGGCTCCTACGAGCAGTACTTC.

This clone was detected ten times or more. The CDR3 sequence is CASSLSRQTFPQPQHF. The CDR3 DNA sequence: TGTGCCAGCAGTTTATCGAGACAGACCTTCCCCCAGCCCCAGCATTTT. The genes are TRBV28 and TRBJ1-5, with D perhaps matching TRBD1 (5 bases). The CDR3 runs to 16 residues. Germline CDR1 and CDR2: MDHEN and SYDVKM. The V and J ends lost 1 base and 7 bases respectively, with 17 bases between them.

This rearrangement joins TRBV5-1 to TRBJ1-2; perhaps TRBD1 as D (6 bases). The germline CDR1 and CDR2 sequences are SGHRS and YFSETQ. The germline V and J ends were trimmed by 2 bases and 5 bases, with 10 bases remaining between them. The CDR3 sequence is 13 residues long. The CDR3 DNA reads as TGCGCCAGCAGCTTCGGACAGTTATATGGCTACACCTTC. Translating it yields CASSFGQLYGYTF.

The rearrangement uses TRBV20-1 and TRBJ1-2; D may be TRBD1 (5 bases). V was pared by 5 bases and J by 6 bases, with 34 bases between. Germline values: CDR1 DFQATT, CDR2 SNEGSKA (reference sequence). This CDR3 is built from 19 residues. CDR3 region: CSASTMPGVTASLEDGYTF. The CDR3 DNA follows: TGCAGTGCTTCGACCATGCCAGGTGTGACAGCTAGTCTAGAGGATGGCTACACCTTC.

V gene TRBV6-5 combines with J gene TRBJ1-6; 12 nucleotides match TRBD1. Germline trimming cut 4 bases from V and 9 bases from J; bases unmatched to any gene: 13. CDR3 length: 18 amino acids. CDR1 is MNHEY and CDR2 is SVGAGI in the germline V gene. The CDR3 sequence is CASSSLSTGTGGTSPLHF. The CDR3 DNA follows: TGTGCCAGCAGTTCCTTATCAACCGGGACAGGGGGCACTTCACCCCTCCACTTT.

The table lists this clone with a few counts. V gene TRBV24-1 combines with J gene TRBJ1-1; the D gene is possibly TRBD1 (5 bases). V dropped 5 bases and J dropped 1 base, with 7 bases sitting between them. The CDR3 runs to 13 residues. Germline CDR1 and CDR2: KGHDR and SFDVKD. CDR3 sequence: CATSVGGNTEAFF. As DNA, the CDR3 is TGTGCCACCAGTGTTGGGGGGAACACTGAAGCTTTCTTT.

The chain uses TRBV5-6 and TRBJ1-2; no reliable D call. The CDR3 contains 16 residues. Germline V gene data show CDR1 as SGHDT and CDR2 as YYEEEE. Deletions cut 2 bases from V and 0 bases from J, with 14 bases between. Written as DNA, the CDR3 is TGTGCCAGCAGCTTTATCCCCCGGGAGACTAACTATGGCTACACCTTC. It encodes CASSFIPRETNYGYTF.

This clone was picked up many times. This rearrangement joins TRBV28 to TRBJ1-2; 11 bases line up with TRBD1. The length of the CDR3 is 16 residues. Germline V CDR1 and CDR2: MDHEN, SYDVKM. J gave up 6 bases and V 6 bases, and 12 bases lay outside the gene matches. The chain's CDR3 is CASSLDRGHEFDGYTF. CDR3 sequence (DNA): TGTGCCAGCAGCCTGGACAGGGGGCATGAGTTTGATGGCTACACCTTC.

This clone counts as medium-sized. The chain couples TRBV6-2 or TRBV6-3 to TRBJ1-2, with no clear D. Trimming pared 10 bases from V and 4 bases from J, leaving 19 bases between. This CDR3 is 14 amino acids long. Looked up from germline, CDR1 is MNHEY and CDR2 is SVGEGT. The CDR3 reads CAIRNPALSYGYTF. CDR3 nucleotides: TGTGCCATACGTAATCCGGCTCTAAGCTATGGCTACACCTTC.

In its sample, this clone is medium-sized. The J gene is TRBJ2-5, the V gene TRBV10-3, with D maybe TRBD1 (5 bases). V lost 0 bases and J 4 bases, leaving 12 bases between the germline ends. This CDR3 has 15 amino acids. The germline V gene encodes CDR1 ENHRY and CDR2 SYGVKD. CDR3 nucleotides: TGTGCCATCAGTGAGTCGAAGGGGATAGCAGAGACCCAGTACTTC. Its translation: CAISESKGIAETQYF.

This clone appeared once. The chain recombines TRBV11-2 with TRBJ2-7; TRBD2 matches at 7 bases. The CDR3 runs to 15 residues. J gave up 6 bases and V 2 bases, and 10 bases lay outside the gene matches. The V gene's germline CDR1 is SGHAT and CDR2 FQNNGV. The CDR3 nucleotides are TGTGCCAGCAGCTTAACGTCGGGAGGTCTCTTCGAGCAGTACTTC. It specifies CASSLTSGGLFEQYF.

This clone was seen repeatedly, ten times or more. This chain joins TRBV20-1 and TRBJ2-5; D is perhaps TRBD1 (7 bases). V shed 0 bases and J shed 4 bases, with 12 bases lying between them. Germline V gives CDR1 DFQATT, CDR2 SNEGSKA (reference sequence). This CDR3 is built from 14 residues. In nucleotides, the CDR3 is TGCAGTGCTAGAGATTATCAGGGGGGAGAGACCCAGTACTTC. Translation: CSARDYQGGETQYF.

This chain connects TRBV4-3 to TRBJ2-2; 12 nucleotides line up with TRBD2. After removal of 0 bases from V and 6 bases from J, the junction contained 2 bases not matched to a gene. This CDR3 is 16 amino acids long. The germline V gene has CDR1 LGHNA and CDR2 YSLEER. CDR3 coding DNA: TGCGCCAGCAGCCAAGAACCTAGCGGGGGGGCCGGGGAGCTGTTTTTT. Amino acids: CASSQEPSGGAGELFF.

This clone has at least ten counts. The rearrangement links TRBV30 to TRBJ1-6; the D is unclear. The CDR3 covers 16 residues. The germline V gene encodes CDR1 GTSNPN and CDR2 SVGIG (reference sequence). V was shortened by 1 base and J by 4 bases, with 14 bases between the two germline ends. This CDR3 reads CAWSGRGQEYNSPLHF. CDR3 nucleotides: TGTGCCTGGAGTGGTCGAGGGCAGGAGTATAATTCACCCCTCCACTTT.

This clone was detected only a few times. The chain joins TRBV7-8 to TRBJ1-1; D remains unclear. The V and J ends lost 5 bases and 2 bases respectively, with 15 bases between them. This CDR3 has 15 residues. The germline gives CDR1 SGHVS, CDR2 FQNEAQ. CDR3 region: CASSILWRENTEAFF. CDR3 nucleotide sequence: TGTGCCAGCAGCATCCTTTGGCGGGAAAACACTGAAGCTTTCTTT.

The chain has TRBV10-3 and TRBJ2-1; maybe TRBD2 (6 bases). The CDR3 has 14 amino acids. Per germline, CDR1 ENHRY and CDR2 SYGVKD. V lost 10 bases, J lost 0 bases, and 13 bases lay in between. In DNA, the CDR3 is TGTGCCACCCAGCGGGTGAGCTCCTACAATGAGCAGTTCTTC. It translates to CATQRVSSYNEQFF.

The rearrangement links TRBV12-3 or TRBV12-4 to TRBJ2-2; D might be TRBD1 (5 bases). Deletions cut 1 base from V and 1 base from J, with 7 bases between. The length of the CDR3 is 15 residues. The CDR3 protein is CASSLGGLNTGELFF. DNA of the CDR3: TGTGCCAGCAGTTTAGGGGGCTTGAACACCGGGGAGCTGTTTTTT.

This clone was observed a handful of times. The chain is built from TRBV6-2 or TRBV6-3 and TRBJ2-3; 14 nucleotides line up with TRBD2. CDR3 length equals 18 residues. Unmatched junction bases numbered 9, after V lost 3 bases and J lost 4 bases. Germline V lookup: CDR1 MNHEY, CDR2 SVGEGT. Here the CDR3 DNA reads TGTGCCAGCAGTTATACTCCGGGACTAGCGGGGGTGTCAGATACGCAGTATTTT. Protein sequence: CASSYTPGLAGVSDTQYF.

To note about this clone: The final CDR3 position lacks the conserved phenylalanine or tryptophan, pointing to a likely read error. The gene calls are TRBV4-3 and TRBJ2-7; perhaps TRBD2 as D (6 bases). This CDR3 is built from 16 residues. Germline CDR1 is LGHNA and CDR2 is YSLEER. V dropped 0 bases and J dropped 3 bases, with 15 bases sitting between them. The CDR3 DNA sequence: TGCGCCAGCAGCCAAGAGGACCAGCGGGTCCGCTACGAGCAGTACCTC. It is translated as CASSQEDQRVRYEQYL.

The sample holds a few counts of this clone. The chain is built from TRBV6-2 or TRBV6-3 and TRBJ1-2; 8 positions match TRBD1. CDR3 size: 16 residues. Germline lookup yields CDR1 MNHEY and CDR2 SVGEGT. J lost 3 bases, V lost 5 bases, and 11 bases had no gene match. The CDR3 loop is CASSPTGVKSYYGYTF. The CDR3 region has the DNA TGTGCCAGCAGTCCGACAGGGGTGAAGAGTTACTATGGCTACACCTTC.

This rearrangement joins TRBV11-2 to TRBJ2-3, with a tentative D call TRBD2 (5 bases). V lost 2 bases and J 2 bases, leaving 8 bases between the germline ends. Germline assignment: CDR1 SGHAT and CDR2 FQNNGV. CDR3 length: 14 residues. CDR3 in DNA: TGTGCCAGCAGCTTACGGCGGGTCACAGATACGCAGTATTTT. Encoded protein: CASSLRRVTDTQYF.

The genes are TRBV18 and TRBJ2-2, with no clear D. There are 15 residues in the CDR3. V lost 4 bases to trimming and J lost 2 bases, with 11 bases between them. CDR1 and CDR2 from the germline V gene are KGHSH and LQKENI. The CDR3 here is CASSLAQANTGELFF. As DNA, the CDR3 is TGTGCCAGCTCACTAGCCCAGGCTAACACCGGGGAGCTGTTTTTT.

This clone was picked up many times. The V call is TRBV19, the J call TRBJ1-1; D is perhaps TRBD1 (5 bases). Germline values: CDR1 LNHDA, CDR2 SQIVND (reference sequence). This CDR3 has 17 amino acids. Trimming took 7 bases from V and 0 from J, leaving 21 bases between them. The CDR3, as DNA: TGTGCCAGTACCCCCGGGGAGGGGAGGAGATTGAACACTGAAGCTTTCTTT. This sequence encodes CASTPGEGRRLNTEAFF.

This clone appeared a few times. The J gene is TRBJ1-2, the V gene TRBV6-1; maybe TRBD1 (5 bases). The CDR3 spans 13 residues. V was pared by 6 bases and J by 6 bases, with 14 bases between. Germline loops: CDR1 MNHNS, CDR2 SASEGT. The CDR3 DNA is TGTGCCAGCAGAATCGGGCGGGGGAATGGCTACACCTTC. Translated, it gives CASRIGRGNGYTF.

V usage is TRBV6-2 or TRBV6-3 and J usage is TRBJ1-1; D is perhaps TRBD1 (6 bases). There are 14 residues in the CDR3. CDR1 MNHEY and CDR2 SVGEGT come from the germline V gene. V lost 2 bases, J lost 2 bases, and 9 bases lay in between. CDR3 nucleotides: TGTGCCAGCAGTTACACGACAGGCAACACTGAAGCTTTCTTT. It encodes CASSYTTGNTEAFF.

This clone was detected a few times. The chain couples TRBV4-2 to TRBJ1-4; the D is unclear. Looked up from germline, CDR1 is LGHNA and CDR2 is YNFKEQ. Trimming left V 2 bases short and J 5 bases short, with 12 bases between. This CDR3 spans 15 amino acids. CDR3 sequence: CASSQTRHPNEKLFF. For the CDR3, the DNA is TGTGCCAGCAGCCAAACAAGACACCCAAATGAAAAACTGTTTTTT.